This TCR beta chain was profiled in a study of technical replicates of blood from a few donors. The table lists this clone with a count of one. Sequencing was performed with immunoSEQ multiplex PCR; in TCRdb, only in-frame clones are kept and a portion is missing. The data contain 85,000 to 100,000 clones, approximately 96% of them seen just once; the ten biggest clones take up over 0.2%. The germline V and J ends were trimmed by 4 bases and 6 bases, with 6 bases remaining between them. CDR1 is ENHRY, CDR2 SYGVKD, per germline. The CDR3 has 12 amino acids. The source material was T cells isolated from PBMCs. The V gene is TRBV10-3, the J gene TRBJ1-4, with D perhaps TRBD1 (6 bases). The TCR was taken from a human donor in good health. The CDR3: CAISAGDEKLFF. CDR3 nucleotides: TGTGCCATCAGTGCAGGGGATGAAAAACTGTTTTTT.